The 30 T cell receptor beta chains listed next were all sequenced from one sample in a study of blood T cell repertoires in COVID-19. Sequencing was performed with immunoSEQ multiplex PCR; in TCRdb, only in-frame clones are kept and a portion is missing. The table includes approximately 210,000 clones, roughly 78% detected once. What was sequenced was peripheral blood. Every receptor here comes from a woman aged 40 to 50 with acute or convalescent COVID-19.

Of note for this clone: The identical CDR3 is also encoded by other nucleotide sequences in the sample. The chain has TRBV3-1 (or the pseudogene TRBV3-2) and TRBJ1-2; no definite D call. Trimming removed 1 base at V and 3 bases at J, with 9 bases between. The CDR3 is made up of 14 amino acids. Germline V gene lookup returns CDR1 LGHDT and CDR2 YNNKEL (reference sequence). CDR3 coding DNA: TGTGCCAGCAGCCAAGGCACAGCCTACTATGGCTACACCTTC. It yields the protein CASSQGTAYYGYTF.

This clone occurred once. The chain couples TRBV14 to TRBJ2-7; D not resolved. Germline CDR1 and CDR2: SGHDN and FVKESK. The CDR3 runs 12 residues. V lost 2 bases, J lost 1 base, and 3 bases lay in between. The CDR3 DNA is TGTGCCAGCAGCCAACTATCCTACGAGCAGTACTTC. It yields the protein CASSQLSYEQYF.

The chain combines TRBV27 with TRBJ2-1; possibly TRBD2 for D (6 bases). Trimming removed 3 bases from V and 2 bases from J, with 17 bases in between. The CDR3 runs 17 residues. Germline V lookup: CDR1 MNHEY, CDR2 SMNVEV (reference sequence). The CDR3 spells CASSFRPSGTPYNEQFF. The CDR3 DNA reads as TGTGCCAGCAGTTTTCGGCCCTCCGGGACTCCCTACAATGAGCAGTTCTTC.

The V and J genes are TRBV7-8 and TRBJ1-2; 8 bases match TRBD1. Looked up from germline, CDR1 is SGHVS and CDR2 is FQNEAQ. The CDR3 covers 16 residues. The V segment lost 1 base and the J segment 4 bases; nucleotides outside the gene matches: 8. In nucleotides, the CDR3 is TGTGCCAGCAGCTTAGATGGGACAGGCGAGCGCTATGGCTACACCTTC. It is translated as CASSLDGTGERYGYTF.

The rearrangement uses TRBV19 and TRBJ2-7; D not resolved. The CDR3 length is 14 residues. The V gene's germline CDR1 is LNHDA and CDR2 SQIVND (reference sequence). V dropped 5 bases and J dropped 2 bases, with 13 bases sitting between them. The CDR3 DNA reads as TGTGCCAGTAGTTCTAACGATGGGCCCTACGAGCAGTACTTC. This translates into CASSSNDGPYEQYF.

V is TRBV6-2 or TRBV6-3 and J is TRBJ1-4, with 9 bases identical to TRBD1. This CDR3 has 18 residues. In germline, CDR1 is MNHEY, CDR2 SVGEGT. Germline trimming cut 5 bases from V and 2 bases from J; bases unmatched to any gene: 12. CDR3 sequence reads: CASSTIPGQGTTNEKLFF. DNA of the CDR3: TGTGCCAGCAGTACGATCCCGGGACAGGGTACGACTAATGAAAAACTGTTTTTT.

This chain joins TRBV27 and TRBJ2-7; 9 nucleotides match TRBD1. The CDR3 consists of 14 residues. V trimming: 5 bases; J trimming: 3 bases; junction bases outside the gene matches: 5. Germline-derived CDR1 and CDR2 are MNHEY and SMNVEV (reference sequence). The CDR3 loop reads CASSTGTGIYEQYF. As DNA, the CDR3 is TGTGCCAGCAGTACCGGGACAGGGATCTACGAGCAGTACTTC.

The chain is built from TRBV4-3 and TRBJ1-4; TRBD1 aligns across 9 bases. Trimming removed 4 bases from V and 5 bases from J; junction bases left unmatched: 5. Looked up from germline, CDR1 is LGHNA and CDR2 is YSLEER. This CDR3 is built from 15 residues. CDR3: CASSPRTGVNEKLFF. CDR3 DNA: TGCGCCAGCAGCCCCCGGACAGGGGTAAATGAAAAACTGTTTTTT.

This clone was seen many times. The rearrangement links TRBV7-9 to TRBJ2-1; D is unclear. This CDR3 is built from 12 residues. The germline V gene has CDR1 SEHNR and CDR2 FQNEAQ (reference sequence). Trimming left V 1 base short and J 9 bases short, with 7 bases between. CDR3 bases: TGTGCCAGCAGCTTAGACGAGTTTGAGCAGTTCTTC. Its translation is CASSLDEFEQFF.

The chain recombines TRBV4-3 with TRBJ2-3; TRBD1 agrees at 11 bases. CDR3 length: 15 amino acids. Unmatched junction bases numbered 3, after V lost 1 base and J lost 6 bases. Germline lookup yields CDR1 LGHNA and CDR2 YSLEER. CDR3 coding DNA: TGCGCCAGCAGCCAAGGGACAGGGGGCCGGGATACGCAGTATTTT. It is translated as CASSQGTGGRDTQYF.

The chain has TRBV11-1 and TRBJ2-2; the match to TRBD1 covers 8 bases. The CDR3 sequence is 15 residues long. Looked up from germline, CDR1 is SGHAT and CDR2 is FQDESV (reference sequence). With V trimmed by 6 bases and J by 3 bases, 6 bases remained unmatched. CDR3 in amino acids: CASSSQGAHTGELFF. The CDR3 DNA reads as TGTGCCAGCAGTTCCCAGGGGGCGCACACCGGGGAGCTGTTTTTT.

The J gene is TRBJ2-1, the V gene TRBV5-1; TRBD2 matches 12 bases. There are 15 residues in the CDR3. The trim removed 3 bases at V and 4 bases at J, leaving 2 bases unmatched. CDR1 and CDR2 from the germline V gene are SGHRS and YFSETQ. CDR3 in DNA: TGCGCCAGCAGCTGGACTAGCGGGAATTACAATGAGCAGTTCTTC. It translates to CASSWTSGNYNEQFF.

The genes are TRBV10-3 and TRBJ1-2; no firm D call. Trimming removed 0 bases from V and 6 bases from J, with 11 bases in between. CDR3 size: 14 residues. Germline V lookup: CDR1 ENHRY, CDR2 SYGVKD. CDR3 nucleotides: TGTGCCATCAGTGAGTCAGAGCGCCTCCATGGCTACACCTTC. This codes for CAISESERLHGYTF.

V is TRBV11-2 and J is TRBJ2-5; the match to TRBD2 covers 7 bases. Germline assignment: CDR1 SGHAT and CDR2 FQNNGV. The CDR3 length is 17 residues. The V segment lost 1 base and the J segment 1 base; nucleotides outside the gene matches: 9. The CDR3 nucleotides read TGTGCCAGCAGCTTAGGGGAGGGGAGGAAGGGCCAAGAGACCCAGTACTTC. Translating gives CASSLGEGRKGQETQYF.

This clone was picked up one time. The chain is built from TRBV11-2 and TRBJ1-1; D is undetermined. CDR1 and CDR2 (germline): SGHAT, FQNNGV. Trimming cost V 5 bases and J 5 bases, with 18 bases left between them. The CDR3 has 15 residues. The CDR3 loop is CASSPPSPERTEAFF. Here the CDR3 DNA reads TGTGCCAGCAGCCCCCCATCGCCCGAACGGACTGAAGCTTTCTTT.

The chain employs TRBV3-1 (or the pseudogene TRBV3-2) and TRBJ1-1; a weak D match, TRBD1 (5 bases). CDR3 length: 14 residues. Germline CDR1 is LGHDT and CDR2 is YNNKEL (reference sequence). Trimming stripped 0 bases from V and 9 bases from J, with 14 bases between. As DNA, the CDR3 is TGTGCCAGCAGCCAAGATATCTATCGGGGGAAAGCTTTCTTT. Its protein is CASSQDIYRGKAFF.

V gene TRBV6-5 combines with J gene TRBJ1-5; the D gene is possibly TRBD1 (5 bases). Trimming removed 7 bases from V and 2 bases from J, with 15 bases in between. Germline V CDR1 and CDR2: MNHEY, SVGAGI. This CDR3 is built from 15 residues. CDR3 DNA sequence: TGTGCCAGCACCGAAGGGGTCAGGGGCAATCAGCCCCAGCATTTT. This sequence encodes CASTEGVRGNQPQHF.

The chain employs TRBV7-8 and TRBJ2-5, with D perhaps TRBD2 (6 bases). The germline CDR1 and CDR2 sequences are SGHVS and FQNEAQ. The CDR3 loop spans 15 amino acids. The V gene lost 5 bases and the J gene lost 2 bases, with 15 bases spanning the gap. The CDR3 coding sequence is TGTGCCAGCAGCAACGGGGGTTTCAGACAAGAGACCCAGTACTTC. Translated, it gives CASSNGGFRQETQYF. The full variable domain, with the rest looked up from reference TRBV7-8 and TRBJ2-5, is GAGVSQSPRYKVAKRGQDVALRCDPISGHVSLFWYQQALGQGPEFLTYFQNEAQLDKSGLPSDRFFAERPEGSVSTLKIQRTQQEDSAVYLCASSNGGFRQETQYFGPGTRLLVL.

V usage is TRBV14 and J usage is TRBJ2-4; the D gene is possibly TRBD2 (5 bases). The V end was cut by 6 bases, the J end by 0 bases, with 9 bases between. CDR1 is SGHDN and CDR2 is FVKESK in the germline V gene. This CDR3 is built from 14 residues. The DNA for the CDR3 is TGTGCCAGCAGTTACAGCGGAGCCAAAAACATTCAGTACTTC. It translates to CASSYSGAKNIQYF.

The genes are TRBV7-9 and TRBJ2-7; 7 bases align to TRBD1. Trimming at V came to 1 base and at J to 6 bases, leaving 9 bases not matched to a gene. Germline loops: CDR1 SEHNR, CDR2 FQNEAQ (reference sequence). CDR3 size: 15 residues. The CDR3 DNA reads as TGTGCCAGCAGCTTAGACCGGGACAGAGTGTTCGAGCAGTACTTC. Encoded protein: CASSLDRDRVFEQYF.

This clone was recorded only once. The chain has TRBV6-1 and TRBJ1-3; D is possibly TRBD1 (6 bases). Looked up from germline, CDR1 is MNHNS and CDR2 is SASEGT. The CDR3 runs 15 residues. V lost 2 bases and J lost 2, with 10 bases in between. This CDR3 reads CASSERDIPGNTIYF. CDR3 nucleotides: TGTGCCAGCAGTGAAAGGGACATCCCTGGAAACACCATATATTTT.

This clone was detected only once. The chain couples TRBV19 to TRBJ1-2; 7 bases map to TRBD1. Germline CDR1 reads LNHDA; CDR2 reads SQIVND (reference sequence). Germline trimming cut 6 bases from V and 4 bases from J; bases unmatched to any gene: 14. The CDR3 has 16 residues. CDR3 nucleotide sequence: TGTGCCAGTAGAGAATTACCCTCGGGACAGCTCTATGGCTACACCTTC. Its protein is CASRELPSGQLYGYTF.

The rearrangement links TRBV11-2 to TRBJ2-7; 8 positions agree with TRBD1. The CDR3 totals 16 residues. From germline, CDR1 is SGHAT and CDR2 FQNNGV. Losses at the gene ends were 5 bases for V and 3 bases for J; bases not matched to a gene: 12. This CDR3 is CASSPGLGTGVYEQYF. DNA of the CDR3: TGTGCCAGCAGCCCAGGGCTTGGGACAGGTGTCTACGAGCAGTACTTC.

This clone was counted a single time. V gene TRBV12-3 or TRBV12-4 combines with J gene TRBJ2-5; weak D call: TRBD2 (6 bases). Trimming cost V 6 bases and J 5 bases, with 7 bases left between them. This CDR3 spans 11 amino acids. The CDR3 coding sequence is TGTGCCAGCAGGGAGGGGGAGACCCAGTACTTC. Its translation is CASREGETQYF.

The CDR3 DNA reads as TGTGCCAGCTCATCACGCACGGGGAGCTATGGCTACACCTTC. Its protein product is CASSSRTGSYGYTF. This chain joins TRBV18 and TRBJ1-2, with no clear D. Germline CDR1 is KGHSH and CDR2 is LQKENI. This CDR3 region has 14 residues. Between the trimmed V and J ends, which lost 5 bases and 4 bases, there was a span of 14 bases.

The chain couples TRBV2 to TRBJ2-2; 8 bases agree with TRBD2. Germline CDR1 SNHLY, CDR2 FYNNEI. There are 15 residues in the CDR3. The ends lost 6 bases at V and 6 bases at J; junction bases unmatched: 9. The CDR3 loop is CASSRGGGIAGELFF. CDR3 bases: TGTGCCAGCAGCCGCGGCGGGGGGATTGCCGGGGAGCTGTTTTTT.

The chain combines TRBV7-2 with TRBJ2-2; the D gene is possibly TRBD2 (5 bases). Germline CDR1 reads SGHTA; CDR2 reads FQGNSA. V gave up 2 bases and J gave up 2 bases, with 6 bases separating them. The CDR3 has 14 amino acids. The CDR3 spells CASSLSGNTGELFF. CDR3 in DNA: TGTGCCAGCAGCTTATCGGGAAACACCGGGGAGCTGTTTTTT.

The rearrangement joins TRBV25-1 to TRBJ2-2, with D possibly matching TRBD1 (5 bases). CDR3 length equals 15 residues. Trimming took 4 bases from V and 0 from J, leaving 9 bases between them. Per germline, CDR1 MGHDK and CDR2 SYGVNS. CDR3 DNA: TGTGCCAGCAGTGTGGGCAGGGCGAACACCGGGGAGCTGTTTTTT. Translating gives CASSVGRANTGELFF.

This clone was picked up one time. V and J are TRBV30 and TRBJ1-5; no clear D. V was cut by 2 bases and J by 1 base, with 6 bases left in between. This CDR3 has 13 amino acids. The V gene's germline CDR1 is GTSNPN and CDR2 SVGIG (reference sequence). The CDR3 spells CAWSRESNQPQHF. DNA of the CDR3: TGTGCCTGGAGTAGGGAGAGCAATCAGCCCCAGCATTTT.

This clone was recorded a few times. The rearrangement uses TRBV10-3 and TRBJ1-2; D not resolved. CDR1 ENHRY and CDR2 SYGVKD come from the germline V gene. Trimming took 0 bases from V and 1 from J, leaving 9 bases between them. This CDR3 comprises 15 residues. CDR3 in amino acids: CAISESVFSNYGYTF. CDR3 in DNA: TGTGCCATCAGTGAGTCGGTGTTCAGTAACTATGGCTACACCTTC.